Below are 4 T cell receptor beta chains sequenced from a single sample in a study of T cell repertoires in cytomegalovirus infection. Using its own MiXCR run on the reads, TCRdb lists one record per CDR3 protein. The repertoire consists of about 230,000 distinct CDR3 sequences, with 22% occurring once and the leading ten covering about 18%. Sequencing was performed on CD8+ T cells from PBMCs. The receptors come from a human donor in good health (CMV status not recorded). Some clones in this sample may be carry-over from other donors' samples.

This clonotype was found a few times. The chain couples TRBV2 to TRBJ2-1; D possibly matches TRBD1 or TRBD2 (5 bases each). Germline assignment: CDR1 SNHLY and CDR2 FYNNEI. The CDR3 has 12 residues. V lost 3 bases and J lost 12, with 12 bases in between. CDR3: CASSELPGTQFF. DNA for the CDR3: TGTGCCAGCAGTGAGCTACCGGGGACGCAGTTCTTC.

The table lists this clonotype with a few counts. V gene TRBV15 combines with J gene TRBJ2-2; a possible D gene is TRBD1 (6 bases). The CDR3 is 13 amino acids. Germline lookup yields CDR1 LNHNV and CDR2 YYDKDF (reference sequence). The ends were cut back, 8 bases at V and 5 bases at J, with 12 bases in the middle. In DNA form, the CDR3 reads TGTGCCACCGCACAGGGCGGTACCGGGGAGCTGTTTTTT. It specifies CATAQGGTGELFF.

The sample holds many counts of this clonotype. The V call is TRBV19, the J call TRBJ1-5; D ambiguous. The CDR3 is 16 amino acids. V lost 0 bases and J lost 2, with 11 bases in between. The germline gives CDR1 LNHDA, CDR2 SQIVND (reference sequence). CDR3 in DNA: TGTGCCAGTAGTATAGATCATCCGGGCGGCAATCAGCCCCAGCATTTT. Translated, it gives CASSIDHPGGNQPQHF.

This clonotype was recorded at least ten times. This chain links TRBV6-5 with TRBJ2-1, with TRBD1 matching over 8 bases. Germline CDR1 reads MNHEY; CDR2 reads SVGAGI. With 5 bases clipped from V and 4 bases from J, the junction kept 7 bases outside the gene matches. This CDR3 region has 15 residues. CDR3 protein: CASSPGTGNYNEQFF. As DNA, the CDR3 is TGTGCCAGCAGTCCTGGGACAGGAAATTACAATGAGCAGTTCTTC.